The rows below give T cell receptor beta chains drawn from one sample of a study of T cell responses to AZD1222 COVID-19 vaccine. Some clones are missing from TCRdb's copy, which holds only in-frame ones; the method was immunoSEQ multiplex PCR. The data hold about 86,000 clones, with approximately 87% observed a single time. Sequenced material: peripheral blood, taken 28 days after the second AZD1222 dose. All receptors come from an adult who received the AZD1222 COVID-19 vaccine. Both conserved end residues are trimmed from each CDR3. Fields, in order: J gene, V gene, CDR3 protein.

TRBJ1-4	TRBV20-1	SASIQANEKLF
TRBJ1-1	TRBV6-5	ASSSVWDPNTEAF
TRBJ1-3	TRBV28	ASSITAGWENTIY
TRBJ1-2	TRBV30	AWSVPGADYGYT
TRBJ2-2	TRBV19	ATSWGTGSSGELF
TRBJ2-5	TRBV6-6	ASSTSAGRSETQY
TRBJ2-4	TRBV19	ASSRPGDAKNIQY
TRBJ1-2	TRBV6-5	ASRSTGEGYGYT
TRBJ2-2	TRBV2	ASTPEGDTGELF
TRBJ2-3	TRBV11-3	ASSPRLAAPDTQY